The TCR beta chain described here comes from a study of T-cell memory formation after mild COVID-19. Germline CDR1 SGHVS, CDR2 FNYEAQ. V trimming: 5 bases; J trimming: 1 base; junction bases outside the gene matches: 6. CDR3 size: 15 residues. TCRdb reprocessed the 5' RACE reads via MiXCR and lists one record per CDR3 protein. The sample includes under 90,000 distinct CDR3 sequences, over 11% of them seen just once. The gene calls are TRBV7-6 and TRBJ2-3; TRBD1 matches at 7 bases. The sequence derives from an adult woman who had mild COVID-19 (a few samples of this study predate the infection). Cell type and time point are not known. The sample comprised PBMCs or a T cell subset sorted from them (not recorded which). As DNA, the CDR3 is TGTGCCAGCAGCACGCGACAGGGCGGCACAGATACGCAGTATTTT. Its protein product is CASSTRQGGTDTQYF.